Sequencing of this T cell receptor (delta chain) was carried out in a study of gamma-delta T cells after stem cell transplantation. On this clone: A junction boundary mismatches the germline segment, possibly from a read error.

Germline V lookup: CDR1 GEAIGNYY, CDR2 EKD. The CDR3 totals 25 residues. TCRdb reapplied CATT to the RT-PCR reads. The sample holds over 9,000 delta-chain clones; about two fifths are singletons and the top ten take around 2.6%. This clonotype was obtained from a human donor. It is not recorded whose cells these are; they may come from a transplant donor. The chain has TRDV2 and TRDJ3; the D gene is possibly TRDD3 (6 bases). The sequencing sample was made of gamma-delta T cells. The CDR3 region is CACDTGGTGMGGEDDSSWGTRQMFF. DNA for the CDR3: TGTGCCTGTGACACCGGCGGGACTGGAATGGGAGGTGAAGACGACTCCTCCTGGGGCACCCGACAGATGTTTTTC.